Below are 17 T cell receptor beta chains sequenced from a single sample in a study of T cells in Graves' hyperthyroidism and ophthalmopathy. What was amplified from RNA transcripts were TCR beta CDR3 regions. A first-round RT-PCR of the TCR CDR3 used the HTBI primer set. One entry per CDR3 protein results from TCRdb running MiXCR on the multiplex PCR reads. The sample has approximately 410,000 distinct CDR3 sequences, 12% to 15% seen once. The material sequenced was blood. The receptors here all came from a woman between 18 and 29 years old with Graves' hyperthyroidism.

The chain has TRBV6-4 and TRBJ2-2, with TRBD2 matching 10 bases. The V segment lost 6 bases and the J segment 7 bases; nucleotides outside the gene matches: 2. Germline assignment: CDR1 MRHNA and CDR2 SNTAGT. The CDR3 is made up of 13 amino acids. This CDR3 is CASRKREGGELFF. The CDR3 nucleotides are TGTGCCAGCAGGAAGCGGGAGGGCGGGGAGCTGTTTTTT.

This clonotype showed up just a few times. The genes are TRBV11-3 and TRBJ2-5; D might be TRBD1 (6 bases). The CDR3 length is 14 residues. CDR1 SGHNT and CDR2 YENEEA come from the germline V gene. The V and J ends lost 8 bases and 4 bases respectively, with 17 bases between them. CDR3 sequence: CASGSDSLGETQYF. In DNA form, the CDR3 reads TGTGCCAGCGGCTCGGACAGCCTGGGAGAGACCCAGTACTTC.

In this sample, this clonotype turned up a few times. This chain connects TRBV25-1 to TRBJ1-6; D perhaps matches TRBD1 (5 bases). V was trimmed by 2 bases and J by 0 bases, leaving 11 bases between them. CDR3 length: 17 amino acids. In germline, CDR1 is MGHDK, CDR2 SYGVNS. The CDR3 nucleotides are TGTGCCAGCAGTGAAGATTGGGGGGGCTCCTATAATTCACCCCTCCACTTT. Its protein is CASSEDWGGSYNSPLHF.

The J gene is TRBJ2-1, the V gene TRBV11-2, with TRBD2 identical over 10 bases. CDR3 length: 17 amino acids. V was clipped by 5 bases and J by 0 bases; unmatched bases: 7. Per germline, CDR1 SGHAT and CDR2 FQNNGV. Written as DNA, the CDR3 is TGTGCCAGCAGCATACCTCCTAGCGGGGGCTCCTACAATGAGCAGTTCTTC. Residues: CASSIPPSGGSYNEQFF. The whole variable domain, filled in from reference TRBV11-2 and TRBJ2-1, reads EAGVAQSPRYKIIEKRQSVAFWCNPISGHATLYWYQQILGQGPKLLIQFQNNGVVDDSQLPKDRFSAERLKGVDSTLKIQPAKLEDSAVYLCASSIPPSGGSYNEQFFGPGTRLTVL.

At least ten counts were recorded for this clonotype. This rearrangement joins TRBV6-4 to TRBJ2-3, with 11 bases aligning to TRBD2. V trimming: 6 bases; J trimming: 3 bases; junction bases outside the gene matches: 5. CDR3 length: 15 residues. Germline V gene data show CDR1 as MRHNA and CDR2 as SNTAGT. CDR3 region: CASRETSGDTDTQYF. The CDR3 region has the DNA TGTGCCAGCAGAGAGACTAGCGGGGATACAGATACGCAGTATTTT.

The table lists this clonotype with a few counts. The genes are TRBV20-1 and TRBJ2-7; D may be TRBD1 (7 bases). Germline CDR1 and CDR2: DFQATT and SNEGSKA (reference sequence). With 3 bases removed from V and 5 bases from J, the gap between germline ends came to 14 bases. This CDR3 is built from 13 residues. CDR3 region: CSASLDRRDEQYF. CDR3 DNA sequence: TGCAGTGCTAGTTTGGACAGGAGGGACGAGCAGTACTTC.

This clonotype has at least ten counts. The gene calls are TRBV13 and TRBJ2-5; 7 bases are a match to TRBD1. The CDR3 extends over 14 amino acids. V shed 3 bases, J shed 4 bases, and the junction held 5 bases outside the gene matches. Germline lookup yields CDR1 PRHDT and CDR2 FYEKMQ (reference sequence). This chain's CDR3 is CASSLDRLGETQYF. The CDR3, as DNA: TGTGCCAGCAGCTTGGACAGGCTCGGAGAGACCCAGTACTTC.

This clonotype was seen a few times. The chain combines TRBV6-2 or TRBV6-3 with TRBJ2-7, with 10 nucleotides matching TRBD1. Per germline, CDR1 MNHEY and CDR2 SVGEGT. The CDR3 is 15 amino acids. The trim removed 2 bases at V and 3 bases at J, leaving 4 bases unmatched. CDR3 DNA: TGTGCCAGCAGTTACCGCGACAGGGGGCTCTACGAGCAGTACTTC. Translating it yields CASSYRDRGLYEQYF.

This clonotype has only a few counts. This chain uses TRBV19 with TRBJ2-2; no reliable D call. The CDR3 covers 13 residues. Germline V gene sequence: CDR1 LNHDA, CDR2 SQIVND (reference sequence). Deletions cut 6 bases from V and 7 bases from J, with 12 bases between. The CDR3 DNA reads TGTGCCAGTAGCACCGGACCCTACGGGGAGCTGTTTTTT. Translated: CASSTGPYGELFF.

This clonotype was seen repeatedly, ten times or more. Here the CDR3 DNA reads TGTGCCAGCAGCCAAGACAAAGAAAACACTGAAGCTTTCTTT. Its translation: CASSQDKENTEAFF. The V and J genes are TRBV3-1 and TRBJ1-1; D is undetermined. The CDR3 is 14 amino acids. Germline CDR1 and CDR2: LGHDT and YNNKEL (reference sequence). Between the trimmed V and J ends, which lost 0 bases and 2 bases, there was a span of 7 bases.

This clonotype was recorded many times. The V call is TRBV7-9, the J call TRBJ1-2; the match to TRBD1 covers 9 bases. The CDR3 covers 17 residues. After removal of 0 bases from V and 8 bases from J, the junction contained 13 bases not matched to a gene. The V gene's germline CDR1 is SEHNR and CDR2 FQNEAQ (reference sequence). CDR3 protein: CASSLAETGGFVDGYTF. CDR3 bases: TGTGCCAGCAGCTTAGCTGAGACAGGGGGATTTGTTGACGGCTACACCTTC.

The table lists this clonotype with many counts. The J gene is TRBJ2-1, the V gene TRBV12-3 or TRBV12-4; 10 bases match TRBD2. The CDR3 consists of 16 residues. V dropped 7 bases and J dropped 1; count of bases not matched to a gene: 7. The CDR3 reads CASTDASGRSYNEQFF. The CDR3 coding sequence is TGTGCCAGCACCGATGCTAGCGGGAGATCCTACAATGAGCAGTTCTTC.

This clonotype was found many times. CDR3 sequence (DNA): TGTGCCTGGAGTGTAAGTCAGAGCCTCATGAACACTGAAGCTTTCTTT. As protein: CAWSVSQSLMNTEAFF. The rearrangement links TRBV30 to TRBJ1-1; D gene ambiguous. Germline CDR1 GTSNPN, CDR2 SVGIG (reference sequence). The CDR3 is 16 amino acids. Between the trimmed V and J ends, which lost 0 bases and 0 bases, there was a span of 14 bases.

This clonotype occurred many times. The chain combines TRBV6-5 with TRBJ1-1, with D hard to call. Per germline, CDR1 MNHEY and CDR2 SVGAGI. This CDR3 comprises 15 residues. V gave up 2 bases and J gave up 6 bases, with 16 bases separating them. In nucleotides, the CDR3 is TGTGCCAGCAGTTACCTCGATCCCCGGAGGGCTGAAGCTTTCTTT. Translation: CASSYLDPRRAEAFF.

This clonotype has a count of ten or more. This rearrangement joins TRBV12-3 or TRBV12-4 to TRBJ2-3, with 9 nucleotides matching TRBD2. The CDR3 loop spans 15 amino acids. V shed 5 bases and J 6 bases; nucleotides not matched to a gene: 9. CDR3 DNA: TGTGCCAGCAGTCGTAGCGGGAGTGGTGGGGATACGCAGTATTTT. Protein sequence: CASSRSGSGGDTQYF.

This clonotype was seen ten or more times. The V call is TRBV6-1, the J call TRBJ2-3; D not certain. The germline V gene has CDR1 MNHNS and CDR2 SASEGT. Between the trimmed V and J ends, which lost 7 bases and 1 base, there was a span of 9 bases. The CDR3 contains 13 residues. CDR3 in DNA: TGTGCCAGCACCCCCCCAGGCACAGATACGCAGTATTTT. As protein: CASTPPGTDTQYF.

This clonotype was seen ten or more times. The chain joins TRBV7-3 to TRBJ1-6; D perhaps matches TRBD1 (5 bases). Germline CDR1 and CDR2: SGHTA and FQGTGA. This CDR3 contains 15 residues. The germline V and J ends were trimmed by 0 bases and 6 bases, with 9 bases remaining between them. Written as DNA, the CDR3 is TGTGCCAGCAGCTTAACCGGGGGAAGTAATTCACCCCTCCACTTT. It is translated as CASSLTGGSNSPLHF.